Each of the 11 T cell receptor beta chains below was sequenced from the same sample in a study of cytomegalovirus exposure and HLA in healthy donors. It was with 60 Vbeta and 13 Jbeta primers that the PCR ran. Sequencing used immunoSEQ multiplex PCR; TCRdb keeps in-frame clones, though not all of them. In total, the table holds over 40,000 clones. Sample: PBMCs. The receptors shown here come from a man under 40 in good health and CMV-seronegative.

This chain uses TRBV29-1 with TRBJ1-2; TRBD1 agrees at 8 bases. Germline V gene sequence: CDR1 SQVTM, CDR2 ANQGSEA. This CDR3 comprises 12 residues. Trimming took 7 bases from V and 4 from J; bases not matched to a gene: 5. The CDR3 sequence: CSDTQGGYGYTF. In DNA, the CDR3 is TGCAGCGATACACAGGGGGGCTATGGCTACACCTTC.

The rearrangement joins TRBV29-1 to TRBJ2-7, with 14 positions matching TRBD2. The CDR3 extends over 15 amino acids. Trimming took 6 bases from V and 2 from J; bases not matched to a gene: 6. Germline V lookup: CDR1 SQVTM, CDR2 ANQGSEA. CDR3 nucleotide sequence: TGCAGCGTCGCAGGGACTAGCGGGGGACCCTACGAGCAGTACTTC. Protein sequence: CSVAGTSGGPYEQYF.

This chain uses TRBV6-5 with TRBJ2-1; tentatively, D is TRBD2 (6 bases). Trimming left V 4 bases short and J 8 bases short, with 15 bases between. Per germline, CDR1 MNHEY and CDR2 SVGAGI. The CDR3 length is 14 residues. Written as DNA, the CDR3 is TGTGCCAGCAGTTCGTACGGTGGGGGGTATGAGCAGTTCTTC. Its protein is CASSSYGGGYEQFF.

This sequence joins TRBV6-1 and TRBJ2-1; TRBD2 agrees at 9 bases. Germline CDR1 is MNHNS and CDR2 is SASEGT. J was trimmed by 10 bases and V by 1 base; bases with no gene match: 8. This CDR3 is 15 amino acids long. This CDR3 is CASSEGLAGPQEQFF. The CDR3 nucleotides are TGTGCCAGCAGTGAAGGTCTAGCGGGGCCCCAGGAGCAGTTCTTC.

The chain is built from TRBV7-6 and TRBJ1-1; TRBD1 matches 8 bases. Germline-derived CDR1 and CDR2 are SGHVS and FNYEAQ. V was pared by 2 bases and J by 5 bases, with 1 base of the junction left unmatched. The CDR3 consists of 13 residues. CDR3 DNA: TGTGCCAGCAGCTTAACAGGGGGGACTGAAGCTTTCTTT. This translates into CASSLTGGTEAFF.

This chain uses TRBV6-6 with TRBJ1-2, with no clear D. The CDR3 totals 12 residues. Looked up from germline, CDR1 is MNHNY and CDR2 is SVGAGI (reference sequence). Trimming stripped 0 bases from V and 6 bases from J, with 5 bases between. Here the CDR3 reads CASSYSNNGYTF. The CDR3 bases are TGTGCCAGCAGTTACTCGAACAATGGCTACACCTTC.

The chain carries TRBV27 and TRBJ1-4; the match to TRBD1 covers 9 bases. The V segment lost 6 bases and the J segment 5 bases; nucleotides outside the gene matches: 4. This CDR3 has 14 residues. Germline V lookup: CDR1 MNHEY, CDR2 SMNVEV (reference sequence). CDR3 residues: CASRTGTGNEKLFF. The DNA for the CDR3 is TGTGCCAGCAGAACCGGGACAGGGAATGAAAAACTGTTTTTT.

The V and J genes are TRBV7-9 and TRBJ2-7; TRBD2 might be the D (6 bases). Looked up from germline, CDR1 is SEHNR and CDR2 is FQNEAQ (reference sequence). The CDR3 extends over 12 amino acids. V lost 10 bases and J 2 bases, leaving 12 bases between the germline ends. CDR3 bases: TGTGCCACCGGGGACTTGGCCTACGAGCAGTACTTC. Translated: CATGDLAYEQYF.

The chain has TRBV13 and TRBJ2-3; TRBD1 agrees at 11 bases. Germline CDR1 PRHDT, CDR2 FYEKMQ (reference sequence). The trim removed 2 bases at V and 3 bases at J, leaving 4 bases unmatched. This CDR3 contains 16 residues. In DNA, the CDR3 is TGTGCCAGCAGCTTATCCGGGACAGGGGGAACAGATACGCAGTATTTT. It yields the protein CASSLSGTGGTDTQYF.

This CDR3 reads CASSTDWNPNYGYTF. In nucleotides, the CDR3 is TGTGCCAGCAGCACGGACTGGAACCCTAACTATGGCTACACCTTC. The chain carries TRBV28 and TRBJ1-2; D is unclear. V dropped 6 bases and J dropped 0 bases, with 14 bases sitting between them. Germline values: CDR1 MDHEN, CDR2 SYDVKM. This CDR3 is built from 15 residues.

This sequence joins TRBV18 and TRBJ2-5, with D possibly being TRBD2 (6 bases). The J call is doubtful: the DNA matches TRBJ2-7 better. CDR1 is KGHSH, CDR2 LQKENI, per germline. The CDR3 length is 16 residues. CDR3 amino acids: CASSPRDVLISYEQYF. The CDR3 nucleotides read TGTGCCAGCTCACCGCGGGACGTTCTAATCTCCTACGAGCAGTACTTC.